This T cell receptor (beta chain) was sequenced during a study of T cell repertoires in cytomegalovirus infection (dated by TCRdb to between 2018 and 2020). Broadly, across the study: The peptide stimulations were aimed at well-studied HLA-B-restricted epitopes as well as recently identified HLA-C-restricted CMV epitopes, whose presentation resists viral immunomodulation. Donor HLA type was relevant to the analysis, as public TCR beta signatures indicated carriage of CMV infection together with the matching HLA type. General study outcomes and caveats: The ex vivo response was dominated by HLA-C-restricted CMV-specific TCR beta clonotypes, which also provided the single most frequent clonotype in two of eight donors. Carriers of CMV infection plus the relevant HLA type were discriminated by the cumulative frequency of public TCR beta family members in the study cohort and in an independent roughly 340-donor cohort.

The treatment or condition tag for this specimen amounts to: in vitro stimulation with specific CMV peptide epitopes to enrich CMV-specific T cells. Worth noting for this clonotype: Its target antigen remains unknown. No much larger clone is present one base from it, and per-base qualities are unavailable.

Instrument used: Illumina HiSeq 1500. TCRdb reworked the public reads: Q25 trimming with fastp, MiXCR clone assembly, productive beta chains retained. Entries that share a CDR3 protein sequence are merged under the most common genes and DNA. The sample table records roughly 860,000 distinct CDR3 sequences; about 31% of these occur just once. Around 12% of the sample comes from the top ten. This clonotype was sampled from a human donor in good health (CMV status not recorded). Some clones in this sample may be carry-over from other donors' samples. The material sequenced was cultured CD8+ T cells from PBMCs, taken from culture after CMV antigen stimulation.

The DNA sequence reads TGTGCCAGCAGATCGCAGGCGTACGAGCAGTACTTC. Its translation is CASRSQAYEQYF. Recombination linked TRBV7-9 to TRBJ2-7; no confident D gene assignment can be made. CDR1 and CDR2 were assigned from the germline V gene (reference sequence) as SEHNR and FQNEAQ. The junction shows trimming of 6 bases on V and 4 bases on J, plus 10 bases between the germline ends. The CDR3, cysteine through phenylalanine, is 12 amino acids long. Only CDR3 DNA remains: 36 bases, in frame from the first base.